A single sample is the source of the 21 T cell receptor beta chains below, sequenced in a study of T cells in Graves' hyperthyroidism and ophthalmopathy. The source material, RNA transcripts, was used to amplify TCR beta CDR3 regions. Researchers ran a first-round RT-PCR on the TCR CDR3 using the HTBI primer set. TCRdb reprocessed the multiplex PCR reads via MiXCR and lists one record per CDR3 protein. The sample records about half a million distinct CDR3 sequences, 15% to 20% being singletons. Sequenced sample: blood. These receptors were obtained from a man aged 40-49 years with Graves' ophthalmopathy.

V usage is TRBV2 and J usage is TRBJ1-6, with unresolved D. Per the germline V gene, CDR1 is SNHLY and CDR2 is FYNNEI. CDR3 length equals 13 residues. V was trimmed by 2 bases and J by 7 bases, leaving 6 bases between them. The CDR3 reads CASSENGNSPLHF. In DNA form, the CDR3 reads TGTGCCAGCAGTGAAAACGGCAATTCACCCCTCCACTTT. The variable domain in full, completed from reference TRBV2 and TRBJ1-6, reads EPEVTQTPSHQVTQMGQEVILRCVPISNHLYFYWYRQILGQKVEFLVSFYNNEISEKSEIFDDQFSVERPDGSNFTLKIRSTKLEDSAMYFCASSENGNSPLHFGNGTRLTVT.

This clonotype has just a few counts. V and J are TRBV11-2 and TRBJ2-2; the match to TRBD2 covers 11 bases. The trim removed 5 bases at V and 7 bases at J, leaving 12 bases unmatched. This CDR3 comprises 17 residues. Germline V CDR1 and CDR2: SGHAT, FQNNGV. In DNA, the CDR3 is TGTGCCAGCAGCCCTAATAGCGGGAGGGCCCCCCACGGGGAGCTGTTTTTT. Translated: CASSPNSGRAPHGELFF.

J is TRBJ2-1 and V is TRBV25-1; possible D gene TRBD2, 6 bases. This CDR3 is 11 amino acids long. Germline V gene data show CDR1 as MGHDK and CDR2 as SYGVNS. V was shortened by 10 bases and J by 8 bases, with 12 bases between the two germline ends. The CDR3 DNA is TGTGCCACCGGACTAATCCATGAGCAGTTCTTC. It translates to CATGLIHEQFF.

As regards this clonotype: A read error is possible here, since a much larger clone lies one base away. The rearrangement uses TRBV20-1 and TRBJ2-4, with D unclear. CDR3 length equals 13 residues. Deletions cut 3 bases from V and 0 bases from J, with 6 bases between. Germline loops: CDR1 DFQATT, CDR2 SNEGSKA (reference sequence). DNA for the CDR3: TGCAGTGCTAGCGATTTAGCCAAAAACATTCAGTACTTC. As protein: CSASDLAKNIQYF.

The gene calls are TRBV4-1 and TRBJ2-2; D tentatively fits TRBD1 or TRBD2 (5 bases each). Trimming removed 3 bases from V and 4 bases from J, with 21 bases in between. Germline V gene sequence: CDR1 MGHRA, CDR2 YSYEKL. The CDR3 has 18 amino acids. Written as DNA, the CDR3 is TGCGCCAGCAGCCACCTACCGGGACCCTCGTCGGGCACCGGGGAGCTGTTTTTT. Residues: CASSHLPGPSSGTGELFF.

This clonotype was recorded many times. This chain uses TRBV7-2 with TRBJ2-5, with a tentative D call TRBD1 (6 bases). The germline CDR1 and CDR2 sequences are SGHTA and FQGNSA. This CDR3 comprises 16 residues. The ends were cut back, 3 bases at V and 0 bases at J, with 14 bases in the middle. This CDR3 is CASSLTRGPYQETQYF. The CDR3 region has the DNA TGTGCCAGCAGCTTGACCAGGGGTCCGTACCAAGAGACCCAGTACTTC.

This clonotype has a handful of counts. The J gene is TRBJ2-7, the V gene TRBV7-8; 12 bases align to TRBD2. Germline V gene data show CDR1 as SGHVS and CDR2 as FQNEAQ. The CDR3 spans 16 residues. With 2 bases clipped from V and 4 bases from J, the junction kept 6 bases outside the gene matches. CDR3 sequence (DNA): TGTGCCAGCAGCTTATCGCGGACTAGCGGGATGTACGAGCAGTACTTC. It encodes CASSLSRTSGMYEQYF.

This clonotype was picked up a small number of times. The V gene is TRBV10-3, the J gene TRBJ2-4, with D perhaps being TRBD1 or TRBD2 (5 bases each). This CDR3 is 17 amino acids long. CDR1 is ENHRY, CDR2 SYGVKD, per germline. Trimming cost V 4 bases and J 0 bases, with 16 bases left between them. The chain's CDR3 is CAISAWDQPAAKNIQYF. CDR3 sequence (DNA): TGTGCCATCAGTGCCTGGGACCAACCTGCAGCCAAAAACATTCAGTACTTC.

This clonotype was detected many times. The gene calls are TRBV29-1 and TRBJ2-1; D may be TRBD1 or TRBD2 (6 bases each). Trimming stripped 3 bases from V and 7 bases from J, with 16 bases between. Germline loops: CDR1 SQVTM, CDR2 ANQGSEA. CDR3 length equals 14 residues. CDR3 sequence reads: CSVEGGGAGNEQFF. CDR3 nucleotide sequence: TGCAGCGTTGAGGGGGGCGGAGCTGGTAATGAGCAGTTCTTC.

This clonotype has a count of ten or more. The CDR3: CASSNQGMGNQPQHF. CDR3 nucleotides: TGTGCCAGCAGTAATCAGGGGATGGGCAATCAGCCCCAGCATTTT. This chain connects TRBV2 to TRBJ1-5; D is possibly TRBD1 (6 bases). The ends were cut back, 5 bases at V and 2 bases at J, with 13 bases in the middle. The length of the CDR3 is 15 residues. CDR1 SNHLY and CDR2 FYNNEI come from the germline V gene.

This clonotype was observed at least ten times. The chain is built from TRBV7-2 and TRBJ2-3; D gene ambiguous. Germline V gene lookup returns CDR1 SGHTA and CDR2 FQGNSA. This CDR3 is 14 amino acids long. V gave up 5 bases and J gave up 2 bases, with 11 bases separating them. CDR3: CASSPRRDTDTQYF. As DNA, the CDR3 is TGTGCCAGCAGCCCCCGGCGTGACACAGATACGCAGTATTTT.

The CDR3, as DNA: TGTGCCAGCTCACCACCGTCTACAGGTCGCACAGATACGCAGTATTTT. Protein: CASSPPSTGRTDTQYF. The rearrangement uses TRBV7-9 and TRBJ2-3; D is possibly TRBD1 (5 bases). Germline values: CDR1 SEHNR, CDR2 FQNEAQ (reference sequence). V was cut by 8 bases and J by 1 base, with 19 bases left in between. The CDR3 sequence is 16 residues long. Full variable domain (remainder filled in from reference TRBV7-9 and TRBJ2-3): DTGVSQNPRHKITKRGQNVTFRCDPISEHNRLYWYRQTLGQGPEFLTYFQNEAQLEKSRLLSDRFSAERPKGSFSTLEIQRTEQGDSAMYLCASSPPSTGRTDTQYFGPGTRLTVL.

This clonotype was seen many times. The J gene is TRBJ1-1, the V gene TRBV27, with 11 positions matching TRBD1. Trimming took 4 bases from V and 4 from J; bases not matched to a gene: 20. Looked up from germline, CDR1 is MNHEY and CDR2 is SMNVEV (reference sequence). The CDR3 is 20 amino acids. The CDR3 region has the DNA TGTGCCAGCAGTTCATCCGGGACAGGGGGTATTAAGAAGGATGGCACTGAAGCTTTCTTT. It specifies CASSSSGTGGIKKDGTEAFF.

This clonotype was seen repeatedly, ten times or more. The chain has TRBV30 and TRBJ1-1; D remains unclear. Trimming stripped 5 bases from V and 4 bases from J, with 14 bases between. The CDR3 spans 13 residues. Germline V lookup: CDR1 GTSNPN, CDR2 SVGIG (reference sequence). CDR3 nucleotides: TGTGCCTGGGGTTCGGGTTTAGTCACTGAAGCTTTCTTT. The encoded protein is CAWGSGLVTEAFF.

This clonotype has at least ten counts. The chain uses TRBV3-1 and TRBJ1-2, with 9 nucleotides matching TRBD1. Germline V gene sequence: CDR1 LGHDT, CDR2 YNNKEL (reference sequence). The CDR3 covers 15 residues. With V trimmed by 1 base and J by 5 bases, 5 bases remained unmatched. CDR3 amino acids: CASSQATGTGYGYTF. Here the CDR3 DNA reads TGTGCCAGCAGCCAAGCCACCGGGACAGGGTATGGCTACACCTTC. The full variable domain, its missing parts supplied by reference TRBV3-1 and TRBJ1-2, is DTAVSQTPKYLVTQMGNDKSIKCEQNLGHDTMYWYKQDSKKFLKIMFSYNNKELIINETVPNRFSPKSPDKAHLNLHINSLELGDSAVYFCASSQATGTGYGYTFGSGTRLTVV.

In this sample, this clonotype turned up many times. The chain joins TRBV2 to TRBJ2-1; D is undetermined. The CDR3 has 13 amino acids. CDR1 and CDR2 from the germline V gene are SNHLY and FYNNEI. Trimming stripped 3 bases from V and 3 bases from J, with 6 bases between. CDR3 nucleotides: TGTGCCAGCAGTGACTACCTCTACAATGAGCAGTTCTTC. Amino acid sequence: CASSDYLYNEQFF.

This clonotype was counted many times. As DNA, the CDR3 is TGTGCCAGCAGTTCACGGACGGGAGGGTCTAACTATGGCTACACCTTC. Amino acid sequence: CASSSRTGGSNYGYTF. The V and J genes are TRBV27 and TRBJ1-2; D is undetermined. Trimming took off 4 bases at V and 0 bases at J, with 15 bases between the two ends. Looked up from germline, CDR1 is MNHEY and CDR2 is SMNVEV (reference sequence). The CDR3 sequence is 16 residues long.

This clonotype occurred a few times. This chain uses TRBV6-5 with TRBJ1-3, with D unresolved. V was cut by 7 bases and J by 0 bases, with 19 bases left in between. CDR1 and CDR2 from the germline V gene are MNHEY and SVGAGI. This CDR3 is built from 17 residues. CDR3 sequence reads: CASTSFVESVSGNTIYF. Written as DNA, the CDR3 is TGTGCCAGCACTTCGTTCGTAGAGAGTGTCTCTGGAAACACCATATATTTT.

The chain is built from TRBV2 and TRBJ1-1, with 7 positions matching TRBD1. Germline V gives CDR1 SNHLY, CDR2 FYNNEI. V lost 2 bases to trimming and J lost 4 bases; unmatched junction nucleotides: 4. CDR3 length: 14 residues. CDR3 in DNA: TGTGCCAGCAGTGAATTGGCAGGGGGCACTGAAGCTTTCTTT. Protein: CASSELAGGTEAFF.

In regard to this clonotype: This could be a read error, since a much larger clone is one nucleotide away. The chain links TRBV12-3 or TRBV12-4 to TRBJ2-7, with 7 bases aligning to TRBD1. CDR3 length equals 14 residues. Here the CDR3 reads CAGSIQGFAYEQYF. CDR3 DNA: TGTGCCGGCAGTATACAGGGGTTTGCCTACGAGCAGTACTTC.

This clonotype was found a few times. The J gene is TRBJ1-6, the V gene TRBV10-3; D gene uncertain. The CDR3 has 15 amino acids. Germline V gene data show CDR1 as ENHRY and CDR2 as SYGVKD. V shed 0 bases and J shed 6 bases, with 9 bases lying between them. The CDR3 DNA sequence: TGTGCCATCAGTGAGTCTGTACGGATTAATTCACCCCTCCACTTT. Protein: CAISESVRINSPLHF.